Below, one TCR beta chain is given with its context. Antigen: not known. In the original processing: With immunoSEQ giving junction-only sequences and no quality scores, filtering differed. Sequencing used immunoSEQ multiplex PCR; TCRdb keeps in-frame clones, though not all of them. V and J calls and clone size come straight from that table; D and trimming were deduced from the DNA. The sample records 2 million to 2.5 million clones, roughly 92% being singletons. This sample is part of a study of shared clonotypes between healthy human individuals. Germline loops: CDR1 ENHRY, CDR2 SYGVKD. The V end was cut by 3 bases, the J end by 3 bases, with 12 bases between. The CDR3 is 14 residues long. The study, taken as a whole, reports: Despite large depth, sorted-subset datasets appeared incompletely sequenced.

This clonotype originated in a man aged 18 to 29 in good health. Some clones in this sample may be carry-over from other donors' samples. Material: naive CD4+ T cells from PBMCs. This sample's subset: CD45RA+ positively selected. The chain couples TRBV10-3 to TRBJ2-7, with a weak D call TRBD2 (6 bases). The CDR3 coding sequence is TGTGCCATCAGTGACCTCGTCGGGGGCTACGAGCAGTACTTC. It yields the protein CAISDLVGGYEQYF.